This T cell receptor (beta chain) was profiled in a study of blood T cell repertoires in COVID-19 (dated by TCRdb to 2020 to 2022). Notes on the research overall: Collaborator samples came from the United States, Italy and Spain and covered acute and convalescent phases of COVID-19. The samples were drawn from two sources: the first 160 participants of the ongoing ImmuneRACE study, and 1,000 to 1,500 subjects contributed by 6 global collaborators. Subjects who had been exposed to COVID-19, were actively infected with it, or had recovered from it provided the deeply sampled blood TCRbeta repertoires that made up the dataset. The prospective study material was composed of cDNA or gDNA derived from T cells, B-cell-depleted T cells, or PBMCs. The sample metadata nearly always contained a de-identified subject ID, COVID-19 status, age in years and sex. HLA class I and class II types, where available, came from metadata supplied by the sample provider rather than from assay-based typing. The repertoires were released in a freely available public database intended as a resource for research on the immune response to SARS-CoV-2. General study outcomes and caveats: How much clinical and demographic metadata was included differed by source and by participant, and the metadata was provided uncurated.

The immunoSEQ Assay, a bias-controlled multiplex PCR, was used to amplify TCRbeta CDR3 regions from genomic DNA. Per the original workflow: The number of nucleated cells in each sample was estimated from the amplification of reference gene primers within the assay. Sequence reads were collapsed and filtered to measure the absolute abundance of every unique TCRbeta CDR3 rearrangement. Productive Simpson clonality was computed per sample as the square root of Simpson's diversity index over productive rearrangements. Imported from immuneACCESS, the table was reduced by TCRdb to in-frame sequences with V and J called. These copies leave out some clones; in studies compared against another copy, an unresolved V gene accounts for under half, and the cause of the remainder is not known. D and trimming come from the DNA, and the V and J calls and clone size come from that table. The sample profile shows over 350,000 clones; roughly 91% of them were found once. The ten largest clones represent 4% to 5.5% of the sample.

On this clone: The specificity of this receptor is unknown. No quality values exist for individual bases; no much larger clone is one base distant.

V trim: 5 bases; J trim: 2 bases; unmatched bases: 4. The CDR3 starts with the cysteine, ends with the phenylalanine, and has 13 residues. Solely the CDR3 DNA is kept, with 39 bases framed from the first base. From a lookup of the germline V gene, CDR1 and CDR2 are SQVTM and ANQGSEA. Collaborating institutions collected whole blood in K2EDTA tubes following their own protocols. For TCRbeta analysis, collaborator samples were shipped as frozen whole blood, as isolated PBMCs, or as DNA extracted from either sample type. Sequenced material: peripheral blood. This chain joins TRBV29-1 to TRBJ2-7; 9 central nucleotides agree with TRBD1. The receptor comes from a woman aged 25 to 45 with acute or convalescent COVID-19. The nucleotides are TGCAGCGTTAACAACAGGGGGCCCTACGAGCAGTACTTC. Its product reads: CSVNNRGPYEQYF.